This is a list of T cell receptor beta chains from one sample in a study of blood T cells in healthy people across ages. TCRdb reanalysed the 5' RACE reads using MiXCR and keeps one entry per CDR3 protein. The sample carries 1.5 million or so distinct CDR3 sequences, 40% to 50% recorded once. The sample taken for sequencing was blood. These receptors were taken from a woman in her late teens or twenties in good health. Both conserved end residues are part of each CDR3. Fields, in order: D gene, clone size, J gene, V gene, CDR3 protein, CDR3 DNA. A D gene is named only where the DNA matches it firmly. Size values are once, few and many counts, or a class for expanded clones, and some rows have none.

d_call: .
clone_size: .
j_call: TRBJ1-5
v_call: TRBV4-1
cdr3_aa: CASSQGGTNSNQPQHF
cdr3_nt: TGCGCCAGCAGCCAAGGTGGGACGAATAGCAATCAGCCCCAGCATTTT

d_call: .
clone_size: .
j_call: TRBJ2-7
v_call: TRBV20-1
cdr3_aa: CSARTGTAYPWEQYF
cdr3_nt: TGCAGTGCTAGAACCGGGACTGCATACCCTTGGGAGCAGTACTTC

d_call: TRBD2
clone_size: .
j_call: TRBJ2-5
v_call: TRBV10-1
cdr3_aa: CASSESRLAGQYF
cdr3_nt: TGCGCCAGCAGTGAGTCTCGGCTAGCGGGCCAGTACTTC

d_call: TRBD1
clone_size: .
j_call: TRBJ1-2
v_call: TRBV12-3/TRBV12-4
cdr3_aa: CASTPGTVAYGYTF
cdr3_nt: TGTGCCAGCACTCCCGGGACAGTGGCCTATGGCTACACCTTC

d_call: TRBD2
clone_size: .
j_call: TRBJ2-1
v_call: TRBV11-2
cdr3_aa: CASSLVTSGGAGEQFF
cdr3_nt: TGTGCCAGCAGCTTAGTAACTAGCGGGGGGGCTGGGGAGCAGTTCTTC

d_call: .
clone_size: .
j_call: TRBJ2-1
v_call: TRBV21-1
cdr3_aa: CASSKAPGTSEFYNEQFF
cdr3_nt: TGTGCCAGCAGCAAGGCCCCCGGGACTAGCGAGTTCTACAATGAGCAGTTCTTC

d_call: .
clone_size: once
j_call: TRBJ1-2
v_call: TRBV6-6
cdr3_aa: CASSSSQGYTF
cdr3_nt: TGTGCCAGCAGTTCATCGCAGGGCTACACCTTC

d_call: .
clone_size: .
j_call: TRBJ1-2
v_call: TRBV6-1
cdr3_aa: CASTLTVTIREAGYTF
cdr3_nt: TGTGCCAGCACCCTGACCGTGACAATCAGGGAAGCTGGCTACACCTTC

d_call: .
clone_size: .
j_call: TRBJ2-7
v_call: TRBV14
cdr3_aa: CASSQPPSPYEQYF
cdr3_nt: TGTGCCAGCAGCCAGCCGCCTAGTCCCTACGAGCAGTACTTC

d_call: TRBD1
clone_size: few
j_call: TRBJ2-7
v_call: TRBV4-2
cdr3_aa: CGSSQTGTGTPEQYF
cdr3_nt: TGTGGCAGCAGCCAAACCGGGACAGGGACCCCCGAGCAGTACTTC

d_call: TRBD1
clone_size: .
j_call: TRBJ2-7
v_call: TRBV15
cdr3_aa: CATSRDRGWTGNEQYF
cdr3_nt: TGTGCCACCAGCAGAGATCGGGGATGGACAGGGAACGAGCAGTACTTC

d_call: TRBD1
clone_size: many
j_call: TRBJ1-2
v_call: TRBV12-3/TRBV12-4
cdr3_aa: CASSFTGTVSYGYTF
cdr3_nt: TGTGCCAGCAGTTTCACCGGGACAGTGAGCTATGGCTACACCTTC

d_call: TRBD1
clone_size: once
j_call: TRBJ1-1
v_call: TRBV29-1
cdr3_aa: CSVDTGGSNTEAFF
cdr3_nt: TGCAGCGTTGATACAGGGGGGTCGAACACTGAAGCTTTCTTT

d_call: TRBD1
clone_size: many
j_call: TRBJ2-1
v_call: TRBV20-1
cdr3_aa: CSAGPQGIKFF
cdr3_nt: TGCAGTGCTGGGCCACAGGGGATTAAGTTCTTC

d_call: TRBD2
clone_size: .
j_call: TRBJ2-7
v_call: TRBV18
cdr3_aa: CASSPVDPSGVGEQYF
cdr3_nt: TGTGCCAGCTCACCAGTGGATCCGAGCGGGGTTGGGGAGCAGTACTTC

d_call: .
clone_size: .
j_call: TRBJ2-3
v_call: TRBV29-1
cdr3_aa: CSVHLAPSTDTQYF
cdr3_nt: TGCAGCGTGCACCTAGCGCCTAGCACAGATACGCAGTATTTT

d_call: .
clone_size: .
j_call: TRBJ1-5
v_call: TRBV12-3/TRBV12-4
cdr3_aa: CASSPSRQPQHF
cdr3_nt: TGTGCCAGCAGTCCTTCTAGGCAGCCCCAGCATTTT

d_call: .
clone_size: .
j_call: TRBJ2-3
v_call: TRBV18
cdr3_aa: CASSPPGGQTDTQYF
cdr3_nt: TGTGCCAGCTCACCACCGGGCGGACAGACAGATACGCAGTATTTT

d_call: .
clone_size: .
j_call: TRBJ2-7
v_call: TRBV18
cdr3_aa: CASSPLAQGTYEQYF
cdr3_nt: TGCGCCAGCTCGCCTCTAGCGCAGGGAACCTACGAGCAGTACTTC

d_call: TRBD1
clone_size: .
j_call: TRBJ1-2
v_call: TRBV2
cdr3_aa: CASSEQGARNSGYTF
cdr3_nt: TGTGCCAGCAGTGAACAGGGGGCGCGTAATTCTGGCTACACCTTC

d_call: TRBD2
clone_size: few
j_call: TRBJ2-3
v_call: TRBV20-1
cdr3_aa: CSARAPGRGDTQYF
cdr3_nt: TGCAGTGCTAGAGCACCGGGGAGGGGAGATACGCAGTATTTT

d_call: .
clone_size: few
j_call: TRBJ2-1
v_call: TRBV7-2
cdr3_aa: CASSFGGGERNEQFF
cdr3_nt: TGTGCCAGCAGCTTTGGCGGGGGCGAGCGCAATGAGCAGTTCTTC

d_call: .
clone_size: few
j_call: TRBJ1-1
v_call: TRBV4-1
cdr3_aa: CASSQDSLEMNTEAFF
cdr3_nt: TGCGCCAGCAGCCAAGATAGTTTGGAGATGAACACTGAAGCTTTCTTT

d_call: .
clone_size: few
j_call: TRBJ2-3
v_call: TRBV5-6
cdr3_aa: CASTPPTGLGSSDTQYF
cdr3_nt: TGTGCCAGCACTCCACCAACGGGACTCGGAAGTTCAGATACGCAGTATTTT

d_call: TRBD1
clone_size: few
j_call: TRBJ2-7
v_call: TRBV7-2
cdr3_aa: CASSHTRTGVYEQYF
cdr3_nt: TGTGCCAGCAGCCACACCCGGACAGGGGTCTACGAGCAGTACTTC

d_call: .
clone_size: .
j_call: TRBJ1-2
v_call: TRBV30
cdr3_aa: CAWRGRGSGYTF
cdr3_nt: TGTGCCTGGAGGGGCAGGGGAAGTGGCTACACCTTC

d_call: .
clone_size: .
j_call: TRBJ1-3
v_call: TRBV28
cdr3_aa: CASSPLSTGLSGNTIYF
cdr3_nt: TGTGCCAGCAGTCCCCTCTCGACAGGACTCTCTGGAAACACCATATATTTT

d_call: .
clone_size: few
j_call: TRBJ2-7
v_call: TRBV6-5
cdr3_aa: CASRSKGGSYEQYF
cdr3_nt: TGTGCCAGCAGATCAAAGGGGGGGTCCTACGAGCAGTACTTC

d_call: .
clone_size: few
j_call: TRBJ2-3
v_call: TRBV20-1
cdr3_aa: CSAPNPDTQYF
cdr3_nt: TGCAGTGCGCCCAACCCAGATACGCAGTATTTT

d_call: .
clone_size: .
j_call: TRBJ2-6
v_call: TRBV10-3
cdr3_aa: CAISHDSGANVLTF
cdr3_nt: TGTGCCATCAGCCACGACTCTGGGGCCAACGTCCTGACTTTC

d_call: TRBD2
clone_size: few
j_call: TRBJ2-1
v_call: TRBV29-1
cdr3_aa: CSVDGAGGHPSYNEQFF
cdr3_nt: TGCAGCGTTGACGGAGCGGGGGGTCATCCCTCCTACAATGAGCAGTTCTTC

d_call: .
clone_size: few
j_call: TRBJ2-7
v_call: TRBV20-1
cdr3_aa: CSAERLSYEQYF
cdr3_nt: TGCAGTGCTGAACGCCTCTCCTACGAGCAGTACTTC

d_call: .
clone_size: .
j_call: TRBJ1-1
v_call: TRBV4-2
cdr3_aa: CASSQDPGGWGDTEAFF
cdr3_nt: TGTGCCAGCAGCCAAGATCCGGGGGGCTGGGGGGACACTGAAGCTTTCTTT

d_call: TRBD2
clone_size: .
j_call: TRBJ2-3
v_call: TRBV3-1
cdr3_aa: CASSQDGVPGGDTQYF
cdr3_nt: TGTGCCAGCAGCCAAGACGGGGTACCGGGAGGAGATACGCAGTATTTT

d_call: .
clone_size: .
j_call: TRBJ2-5
v_call: TRBV7-7
cdr3_aa: CASSFGRVFQETQYF
cdr3_nt: TGTGCCAGCAGCTTCGGAAGGGTCTTCCAAGAGACCCAGTACTTC

d_call: TRBD2
clone_size: few
j_call: TRBJ2-3
v_call: TRBV10-3
cdr3_aa: CAISELAGGGDTQYF
cdr3_nt: TGTGCCATCAGTGAGCTAGCGGGGGGCGGAGATACGCAGTATTTT

d_call: TRBD2
clone_size: .
j_call: TRBJ2-3
v_call: TRBV20-1
cdr3_aa: CSARDQAGRLGWDTQYF
cdr3_nt: TGCAGTGCTAGAGATCAAGCGGGGAGACTTGGTTGGGATACGCAGTATTTT

d_call: TRBD2
clone_size: .
j_call: TRBJ2-3
v_call: TRBV7-9
cdr3_aa: CASSPTTSPTDTQYF
cdr3_nt: TGTGCCAGCAGCCCGACGACTAGCCCCACAGATACGCAGTATTTT

d_call: TRBD1
clone_size: .
j_call: TRBJ1-1
v_call: TRBV12-3/TRBV12-4
cdr3_aa: CASSRRGDTEAFF
cdr3_nt: TGTGCCAGCAGCCGCAGGGGGGACACTGAAGCTTTCTTT

d_call: TRBD1
clone_size: many
j_call: TRBJ1-2
v_call: TRBV11-2
cdr3_aa: CASSWDSYGYTF
cdr3_nt: TGTGCCAGCAGCTGGGACAGCTATGGCTACACCTTC

d_call: TRBD1
clone_size: .
j_call: TRBJ2-1
v_call: TRBV5-1
cdr3_aa: CASSAGTANEQFF
cdr3_nt: TGCGCCAGCAGCGCCGGGACAGCCAATGAGCAGTTCTTC

d_call: .
clone_size: .
j_call: TRBJ1-5
v_call: TRBV5-4
cdr3_aa: CASSLEWDQPQHF
cdr3_nt: TGTGCCAGCAGCCTAGAATGGGATCAGCCCCAGCATTTT

d_call: .
clone_size: .
j_call: TRBJ2-5
v_call: TRBV24-1
cdr3_aa: CATSDPGGGSETQYF
cdr3_nt: TGTGCCACCAGTGACCCCGGAGGTGGGTCAGAGACCCAGTACTTC

d_call: TRBD1
clone_size: few
j_call: TRBJ1-2
v_call: TRBV12-3/TRBV12-4
cdr3_aa: CASSYRGQDGYTF
cdr3_nt: TGTGCCAGCAGTTACAGGGGGCAAGATGGCTACACCTTC

d_call: .
clone_size: .
j_call: TRBJ2-2
v_call: TRBV5-1
cdr3_aa: CASSLRASTNTGELFF
cdr3_nt: TGCGCCAGCAGCTTGCGTGCGTCAACGAACACCGGGGAGCTGTTTTTT

d_call: TRBD2
clone_size: few
j_call: TRBJ2-2
v_call: TRBV2
cdr3_aa: CASSSGLAGVNTGELFF
cdr3_nt: TGTGCCAGCAGCTCGGGACTAGCGGGGGTGAACACCGGGGAGCTGTTTTTT

d_call: TRBD1
clone_size: .
j_call: TRBJ2-7
v_call: TRBV3-1
cdr3_aa: CASSQLGTGGYEQYF
cdr3_nt: TGTGCCAGCAGCCAACTCGGGACAGGTGGGTATGAGCAGTACTTC

d_call: TRBD2
clone_size: .
j_call: TRBJ2-7
v_call: TRBV6-5
cdr3_aa: CASSYLFGTSDYEQYF
cdr3_nt: TGTGCCAGCAGTTACTTGTTCGGGACTAGCGACTACGAGCAGTACTTC

d_call: .
clone_size: .
j_call: TRBJ2-7
v_call: TRBV12-3/TRBV12-4
cdr3_aa: CASSFDSGTRPREQYF
cdr3_nt: TGTGCCAGCAGTTTTGACTCCGGGACTCGCCCCCGCGAGCAGTACTTC

d_call: .
clone_size: .
j_call: TRBJ2-7
v_call: TRBV28
cdr3_aa: CASSFKEQYF
cdr3_nt: TGTGCCAGCAGCTTCAAGGAGCAGTACTTC

d_call: .
clone_size: many
j_call: TRBJ2-7
v_call: TRBV6-5
cdr3_aa: CASRLNTDYEQYF
cdr3_nt: TGTGCCAGTCGACTCAACACTGACTACGAGCAGTACTTC

d_call: .
clone_size: once
j_call: TRBJ1-2
v_call: TRBV12-3/TRBV12-4
cdr3_aa: CASSLSPSYYGYTF
cdr3_nt: TGTGCCAGCAGTTTAAGTCCCAGTTACTATGGCTACACCTTC

d_call: TRBD2
clone_size: few
j_call: TRBJ2-1
v_call: TRBV4-1
cdr3_aa: CASSQDGWGGVYNEQFF
cdr3_nt: TGCGCCAGCAGCCAAGATGGTTGGGGGGGGGTTTACAATGAGCAGTTCTTC

d_call: .
clone_size: .
j_call: TRBJ2-1
v_call: TRBV7-3
cdr3_aa: CASSLGAGHLNEQFF
cdr3_nt: TGTGCCAGCAGCTTAGGAGCGGGCCACCTCAATGAGCAGTTCTTC